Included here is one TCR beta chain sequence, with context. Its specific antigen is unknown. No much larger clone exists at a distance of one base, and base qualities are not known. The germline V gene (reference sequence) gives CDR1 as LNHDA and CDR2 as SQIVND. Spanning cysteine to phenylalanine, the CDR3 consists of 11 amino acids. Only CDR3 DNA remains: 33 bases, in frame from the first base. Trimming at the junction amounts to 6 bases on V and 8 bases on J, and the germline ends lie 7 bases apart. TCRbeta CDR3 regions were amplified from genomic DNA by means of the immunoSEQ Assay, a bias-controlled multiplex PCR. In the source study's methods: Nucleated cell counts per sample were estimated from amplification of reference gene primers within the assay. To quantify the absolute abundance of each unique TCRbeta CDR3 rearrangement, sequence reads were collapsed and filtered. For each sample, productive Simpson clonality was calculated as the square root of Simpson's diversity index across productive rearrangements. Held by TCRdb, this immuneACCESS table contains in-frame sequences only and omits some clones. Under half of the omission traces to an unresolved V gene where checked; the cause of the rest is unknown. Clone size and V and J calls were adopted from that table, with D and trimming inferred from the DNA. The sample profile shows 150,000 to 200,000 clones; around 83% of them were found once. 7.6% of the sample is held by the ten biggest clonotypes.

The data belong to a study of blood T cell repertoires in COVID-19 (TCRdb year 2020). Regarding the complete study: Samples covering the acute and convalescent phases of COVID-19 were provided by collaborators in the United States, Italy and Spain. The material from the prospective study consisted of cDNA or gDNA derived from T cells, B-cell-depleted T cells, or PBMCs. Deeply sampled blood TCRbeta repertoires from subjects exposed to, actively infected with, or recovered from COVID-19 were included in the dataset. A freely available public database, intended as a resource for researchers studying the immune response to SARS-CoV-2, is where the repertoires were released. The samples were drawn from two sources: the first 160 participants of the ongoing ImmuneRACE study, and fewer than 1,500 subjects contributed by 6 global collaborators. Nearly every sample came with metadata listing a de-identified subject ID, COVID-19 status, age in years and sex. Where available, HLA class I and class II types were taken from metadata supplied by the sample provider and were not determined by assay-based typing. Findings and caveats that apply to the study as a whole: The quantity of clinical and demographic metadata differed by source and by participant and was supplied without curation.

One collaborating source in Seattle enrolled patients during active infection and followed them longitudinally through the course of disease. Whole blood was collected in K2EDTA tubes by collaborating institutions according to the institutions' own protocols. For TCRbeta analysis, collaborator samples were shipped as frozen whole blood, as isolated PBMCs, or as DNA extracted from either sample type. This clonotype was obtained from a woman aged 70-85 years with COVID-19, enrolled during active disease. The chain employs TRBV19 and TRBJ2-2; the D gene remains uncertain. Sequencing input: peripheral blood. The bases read TGTGCCAGTAGATCGGTTGGGGAGCTGTTTTTT. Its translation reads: CASRSVGELFF.